The 18 T cell receptor beta chains listed next were all sequenced from one sample in a study of T cell clonotyping in hematopoietic cell transplantation. Profiling relied on immunoSEQ multiplex PCR, and the TCRdb table lists in-frame clones only, not all of them. The data show approximately 30,000 clones, more than 90% seen once. The source material was peripheral blood mononuclear cells. The receptors were gathered from a man between 45 and 60 years old in good health. Some clones in this sample may be carry-over from other donors' samples.

This clone appeared a single time. This chain joins TRBV19 and TRBJ1-6, with D perhaps matching TRBD1 (5 bases). Trimming removed 3 bases from V and 9 bases from J, with 12 bases in between. Germline values: CDR1 LNHDA, CDR2 SQIVND (reference sequence). This CDR3 is 14 amino acids long. CDR3 residues: CASSILREASPLHF. CDR3 sequence (DNA): TGTGCCAGTAGTATCCTCAGGGAGGCTTCACCCCTCCACTTT.

The rearrangement uses TRBV4-1 and TRBJ1-4; D gene unclear. This CDR3 region has 12 residues. Trimming pared 3 bases from V and 11 bases from J, leaving 10 bases between. The germline V gene has CDR1 MGHRA and CDR2 YSYEKL. The CDR3 DNA reads TGCGCCAGCAGCCACCCTGTAGGTAAACTGTTTTTT. Its protein product is CASSHPVGKLFF.

This chain joins TRBV5-1 and TRBJ1-5, with D possibly being TRBD1 (6 bases). The length of the CDR3 is 15 residues. Per germline, CDR1 SGHRS and CDR2 YFSETQ. The ends were cut back, 0 bases at V and 6 bases at J, with 13 bases in the middle. CDR3 region: CASSLGRGPGQPQHF. The DNA of the CDR3 is TGCGCCAGCAGCTTGGGCAGGGGCCCCGGTCAGCCCCAGCATTTT.

The rearrangement links TRBV18 to TRBJ1-2; no clear D gene. Germline lookup yields CDR1 KGHSH and CDR2 LQKENI. V was trimmed by 5 bases and J by 0 bases, leaving 7 bases between them. This CDR3 has 13 residues. The CDR3: CASSDQSNYGYTF. In DNA, the CDR3 is TGTGCCAGCTCAGATCAATCTAACTATGGCTACACCTTC.

V and J are TRBV30 and TRBJ2-3, with no clear D. The germline CDR1 and CDR2 sequences are GTSNPN and SVGIG (reference sequence). This CDR3 has 14 residues. With 3 bases removed from V and 0 bases from J, the gap between germline ends came to 10 bases. The CDR3 reads CAWRPGYSTDTQYF. CDR3 in DNA: TGTGCCTGGAGACCTGGTTATAGCACAGATACGCAGTATTTT.

V and J are TRBV5-1 and TRBJ1-2, with D perhaps TRBD1 (5 bases). Germline V gives CDR1 SGHRS, CDR2 YFSETQ. The CDR3 spans 14 residues. V gave up 0 bases and J gave up 4 bases, with 10 bases separating them. The CDR3 DNA is TGCGCCAGCAGCTTGGTAACAGGTCTCTATGGCTACACCTTC. Translated: CASSLVTGLYGYTF.

The chain carries TRBV4-1 and TRBJ1-2; D is uncertain. Trimming took off 0 bases at V and 4 bases at J, with 6 bases between the two ends. Germline V CDR1 and CDR2: MGHRA, YSYEKL. The CDR3 has 13 amino acids. The CDR3, as DNA: TGCGCCAGCAGCCAAGATACCAGCTATGGCTACACCTTC. Its protein is CASSQDTSYGYTF.

This chain connects TRBV5-8 to TRBJ1-5, with TRBD1 as a possible D gene (5 bases). The V end lost 3 bases, the J end lost 1 base, and 5 bases lay between the germline ends. CDR3 size: 13 residues. Germline CDR1 SGHTS, CDR2 YDEGEE. CDR3 residues: CASSWDSNQPQHF. The CDR3 nucleotides are TGTGCCAGCAGCTGGGACAGCAATCAGCCCCAGCATTTT.

This chain joins TRBV19 and TRBJ1-5; 9 nucleotides align to TRBD1. The V gene end was trimmed by 5 bases and the J gene end by 6 bases; junction bases not matched to a gene: 20. Germline CDR1 and CDR2: LNHDA and SQIVND (reference sequence). The CDR3 totals 19 residues. CDR3 sequence (DNA): TGTGCCAGTAGTCTGTGGACCGGGACAGGGAATGAGGGCGGTCAGCCCCAGCATTTT. This encodes CASSLWTGTGNEGGQPQHF. The full variable domain, completed using reference TRBV19 and TRBJ1-5, is DGGITQSPKYLFRKEGQNVTLSCEQNLNHDAMYWYRQDPGQGLRLIYYSQIVNDFQKGDIAEGYSVSREKKESFPLTVTSAQKNPTAFYLCASSLWTGTGNEGGQPQHFGDGTRLSIL.

This rearrangement joins TRBV30 to TRBJ2-1; TRBD2 matches at 8 bases. Trimming removed 2 bases from V and 7 bases from J; junction bases left unmatched: 10. Germline V gene lookup returns CDR1 GTSNPN and CDR2 SVGIG (reference sequence). The CDR3 totals 15 residues. The CDR3 here is CAWSRGLATRNEQFF. The CDR3 coding sequence is TGTGCCTGGAGTCGCGGACTAGCCACCAGGAATGAGCAGTTCTTC.

This sequence joins TRBV30 and TRBJ2-7, with D perhaps matching TRBD1 (6 bases). Germline assignment: CDR1 GTSNPN and CDR2 SVGIG (reference sequence). V was shortened by 2 bases and J by 9 bases, with 17 bases between the two germline ends. The CDR3 covers 13 residues. CDR3 bases: TGTGCCTGGAGTAAAAGGGGGACGAGGGGGCAGTACTTC. The encoded protein is CAWSKRGTRGQYF.

In this sample, this clone turned up once. V and J are TRBV6-5 and TRBJ1-1; tentatively, D is TRBD1 (5 bases). The CDR3 runs 13 residues. V was trimmed by 6 bases and J by 13 bases, leaving 21 bases between them. Germline V gene lookup returns CDR1 MNHEY and CDR2 SVGAGI. Here the CDR3 reads CASSLGKTGFGFF. CDR3 DNA sequence: TGTGCCAGCAGCCTGGGAAAAACAGGATTTGGTTTCTTT.

This clone was seen only a few times. The CDR3: CASSQDGAWGYTF. CDR3 DNA: TGCGCCAGCAGCCAGGATGGGGCGTGGGGCTACACCTTC. The chain uses TRBV5-1 and TRBJ1-2; D may be TRBD1 (5 bases). There are 13 residues in the CDR3. The V end was cut by 4 bases, the J end by 8 bases, with 15 bases between. The V gene's germline CDR1 is SGHRS and CDR2 YFSETQ. The variable domain in full, completed from reference TRBV5-1 and TRBJ1-2, reads KAGVTQTPRYLIKTRGQQVTLSCSPISGHRSVSWYQQTPGQGLQFLFEYFSETQRNKGNFPGRFSGRQFSNSRSEMNVSTLELGDSALYLCASSQDGAWGYTFGSGTRLTVV.

V usage is TRBV5-1 and J usage is TRBJ2-3; D unresolved. The CDR3 is made up of 15 amino acids. Trimming took off 0 bases at V and 2 bases at J, with 10 bases between the two ends. The germline gives CDR1 SGHRS, CDR2 YFSETQ. The DNA of the CDR3 is TGCGCCAGCAGCTTGGAGAATATTTTCACAGATACGCAGTATTTT. It codes for CASSLENIFTDTQYF.

This chain joins TRBV18 and TRBJ1-4; D remains ambiguous. V dropped 6 bases and J dropped 8 bases, with 10 bases sitting between them. This CDR3 region has 12 residues. Germline V gene data show CDR1 as KGHSH and CDR2 as LQKENI. DNA for the CDR3: TGTGCCAGCTCCGAGGGTCGGGAAAAACTGTTTTTT. This translates into CASSEGREKLFF.

V and J are TRBV19 and TRBJ2-3; TRBD1 agrees at 7 bases. The junction had 5 bases not matched to a gene; V was cut back by 9 bases and J by 2 bases. The CDR3 loop spans 13 amino acids. CDR1 is LNHDA, CDR2 SQIVND, per germline (reference sequence). CDR3 amino acids: CASRDSPTDTQYF. The DNA for the CDR3 is TGTGCCAGCCGGGACAGCCCCACAGATACGCAGTATTTT.

V and J are TRBV4-1 and TRBJ2-7; either TRBD1 or TRBD2 may supply D (5 bases each). CDR1 and CDR2 (germline): MGHRA, YSYEKL. The CDR3 consists of 16 residues. Trimming removed 1 base from V and 6 bases from J, with 19 bases in between. CDR3 in amino acids: CASSQVSAGSLGEQYF. In DNA form, the CDR3 reads TGCGCCAGCAGCCAAGTAAGCGCAGGGAGTTTGGGCGAGCAGTACTTC.

The chain links TRBV9 to TRBJ2-3, with D possibly TRBD2 on 5 matching bases. In germline, CDR1 is SGDLS, CDR2 YYNGEE. Trimming stripped 2 bases from V and 0 bases from J, with 7 bases between. This CDR3 is 14 amino acids long. This CDR3 reads CASSVGGSTDTQYF. The CDR3 DNA follows: TGTGCCAGCAGCGTGGGCGGGAGCACAGATACGCAGTATTTT.